The next 8 T cell receptor beta chains were all read from a single sample in a study of beta chain features in type 1 diabetes. Every isolated RNA sample was fully reverse transcribed, so sequencing captured expressed TCRB transcripts. The data were produced by immunoSEQ multiplex PCR, yet TCRdb's version contains in-frame clones alone and is incomplete. The table includes under 450,000 clones, around 14% detected once. The sample consisted of naive CD4+ T cells from blood. The receptors stem from a man aged 25-45 years in good health.

This chain uses TRBV14 with TRBJ2-3, with D possibly being TRBD1 or TRBD2 (5 bases each). The germline gives CDR1 SGHDN, CDR2 FVKESK. Trimming cost V 2 bases and J 0 bases, with 9 bases left between them. CDR3 length: 15 amino acids. The CDR3 DNA reads as TGTGCCAGCAGCCAACCGGGGCTAAGCACAGATACGCAGTATTTT. Amino acids: CASSQPGLSTDTQYF.

This clone has a handful of counts. The chain is built from TRBV7-2 and TRBJ1-3; D might be TRBD1 (5 bases). Looked up from germline, CDR1 is SGHTA and CDR2 is FQGNSA. This CDR3 has 12 amino acids. Trimming cost V 4 bases and J 8 bases, with 9 bases left between them. CDR3 coding DNA: TGTGCCAGCAGCTCCTCAGGGTACACCATATATTTT. This translates into CASSSSGYTIYF.

This clone occurred a few times. V and J are TRBV7-9 and TRBJ2-5, with a tentative D call TRBD2 (6 bases). V shed 5 bases and J shed 0 bases, with 13 bases lying between them. The CDR3 sequence is 15 residues long. Germline V gives CDR1 SEHNR, CDR2 FQNEAQ (reference sequence). The CDR3 DNA reads TGTGCCAGCAGCCTCGGGACTGAATACCAAGAGACCCAGTACTTC. This sequence encodes CASSLGTEYQETQYF.

This chain connects TRBV18 to TRBJ2-7; D may be TRBD2 (5 bases). The germline V and J ends were trimmed by 10 bases and 2 bases, with 18 bases remaining between them. Per germline, CDR1 KGHSH and CDR2 LQKENI. This CDR3 is 14 amino acids long. Here the CDR3 reads CATRGLAEAYEQYV. CDR3 nucleotides: TGTGCCACCCGAGGGCTAGCTGAAGCCTACGAGCAGTACGTC.

This clone was detected a few times. This rearrangement joins TRBV2 to TRBJ2-3; D is uncertain. Trimming stripped 3 bases from V and 10 bases from J, with 8 bases between. The CDR3 spans 11 residues. Germline V gives CDR1 SNHLY, CDR2 FYNNEI. The CDR3 DNA sequence: TGTGCCAGCAGTGAGTTCTCAGCGCAGTATTTT. Protein product: CASSEFSAQYF.

The chain uses TRBV2 and TRBJ2-5, with 9 bases lining up with TRBD2. Germline V gives CDR1 SNHLY, CDR2 FYNNEI. The length of the CDR3 is 17 residues. V lost 7 bases and J lost 2; bases outside the gene matches: 14. Here the CDR3 reads CASKGPTSGGKQETQYF. The CDR3 region has the DNA TGTGCCAGCAAGGGACCCACCAGCGGGGGGAAACAAGAGACCCAGTACTTC.

The chain joins TRBV5-1 to TRBJ2-5; a possible D gene is TRBD1 (6 bases). Trimming pared 4 bases from V and 5 bases from J, leaving 15 bases between. This CDR3 region has 14 residues. Germline V lookup: CDR1 SGHRS, CDR2 YFSETQ. The CDR3 loop reads CASSALGGDETQYF. The CDR3 coding sequence is TGCGCCAGCAGCGCCTTAGGGGGTGATGAGACCCAGTACTTC.

This sequence joins TRBV23-1 and TRBJ2-5; 7 bases match TRBD1. TRBV23-1 is an ORF, with its function uncertain. After removal of 9 bases from V and 2 bases from J, the junction contained 15 bases not matched to a gene. The CDR3 consists of 16 residues. DNA for the CDR3: TGCGCCAGACACAGGGGCTTTCGGGACGAACAAGAGACCCAGTACTTC. It encodes CARHRGFRDEQETQYF.